The sequence of this T cell receptor beta chain was determined in a study of cytomegalovirus exposure and HLA in healthy donors. At the level of the study: Researchers previously reported finding 90 million to 120 million unique TCR beta sequences from about 170 million T cells. HLA-typed donors were the source of approximately 86 million unique TCRs held in an early data release. Overall study results and limits: Associated with cytomegalovirus, according to the listing, were 150 to 200 TCR beta chains. What was likely a sequencing artifact was a cluster of highly shared sequence variants.

On this clone: Its antigen remains unknown.

This PCR relied on a set of 60 Vbeta primers and 13 Jbeta primers. The table came from immunoSEQ multiplex PCR; TCRdb's copy has only in-frame clones and leaves some out. The table includes approximately 160,000 clones, 77% detected once. The V end lost 5 bases, the J end lost 4 bases, and 8 bases lay between the germline ends. The CDR3 runs to 12 residues. CDR1 is SEHNR, CDR2 FQNEAQ, per germline (reference sequence). The chain couples TRBV7-9 to TRBJ1-1; the D gene is possibly TRBD1 (6 bases). The sequenced sample consisted of PBMCs. The clonotype comes from a woman younger than 45 in good health and CMV-seronegative. This CDR3 reads CASSEQGTEAFF. CDR3 coding DNA: TGTGCCAGCAGCGAACAGGGCACTGAAGCTTTCTTT.